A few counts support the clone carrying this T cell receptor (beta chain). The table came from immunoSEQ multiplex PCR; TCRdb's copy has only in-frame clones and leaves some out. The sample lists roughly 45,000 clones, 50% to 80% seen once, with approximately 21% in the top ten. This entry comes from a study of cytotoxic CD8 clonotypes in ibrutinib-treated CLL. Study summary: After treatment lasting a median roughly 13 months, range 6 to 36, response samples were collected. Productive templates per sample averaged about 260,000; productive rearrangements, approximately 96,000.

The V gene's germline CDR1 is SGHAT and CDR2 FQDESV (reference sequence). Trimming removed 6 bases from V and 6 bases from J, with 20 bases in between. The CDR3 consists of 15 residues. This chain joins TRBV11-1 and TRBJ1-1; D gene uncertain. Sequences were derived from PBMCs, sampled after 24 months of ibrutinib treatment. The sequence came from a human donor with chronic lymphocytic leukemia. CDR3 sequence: CASRSRYIKGSEAFF. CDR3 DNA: TGTGCCAGCAGATCCCGGTACATTAAAGGATCTGAAGCTTTCTTT.